The 4 T cell receptor beta chains reported below all come from one sample, sequenced in a study of blood T cell repertoires in COVID-19. Some clones are missing from TCRdb's copy, which holds only in-frame ones; the method was immunoSEQ multiplex PCR. Of roughly 66,000 clones in the sample, around 90% were seen once. Input material: peripheral blood. The receptors derive from a human donor in a cohort sampled during active COVID-19.

The V call is TRBV27, the J call TRBJ2-7; D gene ambiguous. This CDR3 region has 13 residues. The V end lost 5 bases, the J end lost 0 bases, and 8 bases lay between the germline ends. Looked up from germline, CDR1 is MNHEY and CDR2 is SMNVEV (reference sequence). CDR3 sequence (DNA): TGTGCCAGCAGTGGGCAGGCCTCCTACGAGCAGTACTTC. Amino acids: CASSGQASYEQYF.

V usage is TRBV4-1 and J usage is TRBJ2-7; D perhaps matches TRBD1 (6 bases). There are 15 residues in the CDR3. The V gene's germline CDR1 is MGHRA and CDR2 YSYEKL. V was clipped by 4 bases and J by 3 bases, with 16 bases between them. Here the CDR3 reads CASSRETGFVYEQYF. DNA for the CDR3: TGCGCCAGCAGCCGCGAGACAGGATTTGTCTACGAGCAGTACTTC.

Only one count was recorded for this clone. Other DNA sequences in this specimen translate into the identical CDR3. The rearrangement links TRBV4-1 to TRBJ2-7, with 12 bases fitting TRBD2. CDR3 length equals 17 residues. CDR1 and CDR2 (germline): MGHRA, YSYEKL. After removal of 3 bases from V and 0 bases from J, the junction contained 6 bases not matched to a gene. The CDR3 bases are TGCGCCAGCAGCCATCCTGCGACTAGCGGGAGCTCCTACGAGCAGTACTTC. Residues: CASSHPATSGSSYEQYF.

CDR3 in amino acids: CSAAGGNEQFF. The CDR3 DNA follows: TGCAGTGCTGCCGGTGGCAATGAGCAGTTCTTC. This rearrangement joins TRBV20-1 to TRBJ2-1; D remains unclear. The CDR3 totals 11 residues. Trimming left V 5 bases short and J 6 bases short, with 8 bases between. Germline assignment: CDR1 DFQATT and CDR2 SNEGSKA (reference sequence).